Shown below are 25 T cell receptor beta chains from a single sample sequenced in a study of shared clonotypes between healthy human individuals. Produced via immunoSEQ multiplex PCR; TCRdb's table is partial and in-frame only. The data show 330,000 or so clones, less than 85% seen once. The sample consisted of memory CD4+ T cells sorted from blood. The subset was: CD45RA-negative fraction. Every receptor here comes from a man under 40 in good health.

This chain uses TRBV19 with TRBJ2-2, with TRBD1 matching 8 bases. Germline trimming cut 7 bases from V and 12 bases from J; bases unmatched to any gene: 16. Germline V CDR1 and CDR2: LNHDA, SQIVND (reference sequence). The CDR3 sequence is 15 residues long. In nucleotides, the CDR3 is TGTGCCAGTATTCCGCTCGGGGGCGGACAGGGAAAGCTGTTTTTT. Translating it yields CASIPLGGGQGKLFF.

The table lists this clone with a count of one. The V and J genes are TRBV6-5 and TRBJ2-1; 10 nucleotides match TRBD2. Germline CDR1 is MNHEY and CDR2 is SVGAGI. Unmatched junction bases numbered 4, after V lost 0 bases and J lost 8 bases. The CDR3 spans 15 residues. The CDR3: CASSYSRLAGDEQFF. In nucleotides, the CDR3 is TGTGCCAGCAGTTACTCGCGGCTAGCGGGAGATGAGCAGTTCTTC.

This clone showed up just a few times. With a far larger clone one base away, a read error is the likely cause. The chain recombines TRBV7-6 with TRBJ2-5; D is undetermined. V was trimmed by 1 base and J by 0 bases, leaving 0 bases between them. The CDR3 totals 12 residues. Germline lookup yields CDR1 SGHVS and CDR2 FNYEAQ. CDR3 sequence (DNA): TGTGCCAGCAGCTTAGACCAAGAGACCCAGTACTTC. It encodes CASSLDQETQYF.

There are a few counts of this clone. The junction and the germline gene differ at one end; a read error may be behind it. This chain uses TRBV7-7 with TRBJ2-3, with D possibly being TRBD1 (6 bases). Germline V lookup: CDR1 SSHAT, CDR2 FNYEAQ (reference sequence). The CDR3 spans 15 residues. The CDR3 is CASSRTGKWSDTQYF. CDR3 nucleotide sequence: TGTGCTAGCAGCCGAACAGGGAAATGGTCAGATACGCAGTATTTT.

J is TRBJ2-1 and V is TRBV4-2; D might be TRBD1 (5 bases). Germline V gene sequence: CDR1 LGHNA, CDR2 YNFKEQ. The CDR3 runs to 14 residues. V lost 4 bases to trimming and J lost 12 bases, with 19 bases between them. This CDR3 is CASSPDRLGRVQFF. The CDR3 DNA is TGTGCCAGCAGCCCCGACAGATTAGGACGGGTGCAGTTCTTC.

V usage is TRBV5-8 and J usage is TRBJ2-7; TRBD1 matches 7 bases. The CDR3 consists of 15 residues. Germline trimming cut 0 bases from V and 6 bases from J; bases unmatched to any gene: 9. Germline V gene data show CDR1 as SGHTS and CDR2 as YDEGEE. The CDR3 spells CASSLAGGTGSEQYF. In DNA form, the CDR3 reads TGTGCCAGCAGCTTGGCAGGGGGAACGGGGAGCGAGCAGTACTTC.

This clone was counted between two and nine times. V is TRBV6-1 and J is TRBJ2-5; tentative D call: TRBD2 (6 bases). Deletions cut 2 bases from V and 7 bases from J, with 17 bases between. The CDR3 has 15 residues. Germline V gives CDR1 MNHNS, CDR2 SASEGT. The CDR3 is CASSESGGLTGTQYF. As DNA, the CDR3 is TGTGCCAGCAGTGAATCCGGGGGTCTCACTGGGACCCAGTACTTC.

The J gene is TRBJ1-5, the V gene TRBV6-6; 8 positions match TRBD1. Trimming took 5 bases from V and 6 from J; bases not matched to a gene: 6. This CDR3 has 14 amino acids. The V gene's germline CDR1 is MNHNY and CDR2 SVGAGI (reference sequence). CDR3 sequence (DNA): TGTGCCAGCAGTCTGGGGACAGGAGGTCAGCCCCAGCATTTT. Protein product: CASSLGTGGQPQHF.

This clone was detected only once. V is TRBV30 and J is TRBJ2-7; 9 bases agree with TRBD1. Per germline, CDR1 GTSNPN and CDR2 SVGIG (reference sequence). The CDR3 loop spans 15 amino acids. With 2 bases clipped from V and 3 bases from J, the junction kept 8 bases outside the gene matches. This CDR3 is CAWSPGQGIVYEQYF. CDR3 DNA: TGTGCCTGGAGTCCCGGACAGGGGATTGTCTACGAGCAGTACTTC. Supplemented by reference TRBV30 and TRBJ2-7, the full variable domain reads SQTIHQWPATLVQPVGSPLSLECTVEGTSNPNLYWYRQAAGRGLQLLFYSVGIGQISSEVPQNLSASRPQDRQFILSSKKLLLSDSGFYLCAWSPGQGIVYEQYFGPGTRLTVT.

The chain couples TRBV6-6 to TRBJ1-3; D is undetermined. The V end lost 2 bases, the J end lost 7 bases, and 18 bases lay between the germline ends. This CDR3 region has 16 residues. From germline, CDR1 is MNHNY and CDR2 SVGAGI (reference sequence). The chain's CDR3 is CASSYQDGIRRNTIYF. Written as DNA, the CDR3 is TGTGCCAGCAGTTACCAAGACGGAATCAGGCGTAACACCATATATTTT.

The chain has TRBV11-2 and TRBJ1-2; TRBD1 matches at 8 bases. After removal of 2 bases from V and 7 bases from J, the junction contained 9 bases not matched to a gene. There are 15 residues in the CDR3. Germline V lookup: CDR1 SGHAT, CDR2 FQNNGV. The CDR3 protein is CASSLRSGTGVGYTF. The CDR3 nucleotides are TGTGCCAGCAGCTTAAGGTCAGGGACAGGCGTTGGCTACACCTTC.

This clone was seen just once. This sequence joins TRBV5-1 and TRBJ2-1; 11 bases are shared with TRBD2. The CDR3 consists of 15 residues. V dropped 4 bases and J dropped 5; count of bases not matched to a gene: 5. The germline gives CDR1 SGHRS, CDR2 YFSETQ. CDR3 coding DNA: TGCGCCAGCAGCGTAGCGGGAGGGTCTCACAATGAGCAGTTCTTC. Translation: CASSVAGGSHNEQFF.

The chain couples TRBV5-1 to TRBJ2-1, with D maybe TRBD1 (5 bases). The CDR3 extends over 13 amino acids. The germline V gene has CDR1 SGHRS and CDR2 YFSETQ. The ends were cut back, 5 bases at V and 1 base at J, with 7 bases in the middle. The DNA of the CDR3 is TGCGCCAGCAGGGGGCTATCCTACAATGAGCAGTTCTTC. Residues: CASRGLSYNEQFF.

Points on this clone: A single base separates this from a much larger clone, so it may be a read error. CDR3 protein: CAWIGEYSGNTIYF. The CDR3 DNA sequence: TGTGCCTGGATCGGGGAATACTCTGGAAACACCATATATTTT. V usage is TRBV30 and J usage is TRBJ1-3; no firm D call. V was cut by 4 bases and J by 0 bases, with 10 bases left in between. Germline CDR1 GTSNPN, CDR2 SVGIG (reference sequence). The length of the CDR3 is 14 residues. Combining the CDR3 with reference TRBV30 and TRBJ1-3 gives the whole variable domain SQTIHQWPATLVQPVGSPLSLECTVEGTSNPNLYWYRQAAGRGLQLLFYSVGIGQISSEVPQNLSASRPQDRQFILSSKKLLLSDSGFYLCAWIGEYSGNTIYFGEGSWLTVV.

This clone came up a few times. This chain connects TRBV2 to TRBJ2-7; D might be TRBD1 (5 bases). The V gene lost 4 bases and the J gene lost 3 bases, with 13 bases spanning the gap. The germline V gene has CDR1 SNHLY and CDR2 FYNNEI. The CDR3 covers 14 residues. The CDR3 DNA reads as TGTGCCAGCAGTGGCAACAGGTTATTCTACGAGCAGTACTTC. This gives the protein CASSGNRLFYEQYF.

The J gene is TRBJ1-1, the V gene TRBV13, with 8 bases that match TRBD1. CDR3 size: 18 residues. J was trimmed by 8 bases and V by 0 bases; bases with no gene match: 17. Germline CDR1 is PRHDT and CDR2 is FYEKMQ (reference sequence). This CDR3 is CASSLGQESGGPRGEAFF. CDR3 coding DNA: TGTGCCAGCAGCTTAGGCCAAGAGTCAGGGGGCCCCCGAGGAGAAGCTTTCTTT.

CDR3 sequence (DNA): TGTGCCAGCTCACCGCGTCTAGCGGGGTCGTCGATTGAGCAGTACTTC. Residues: CASSPRLAGSSIEQYF. The chain couples TRBV18 to TRBJ2-7; the match to TRBD2 covers 9 bases. This CDR3 has 16 amino acids. Germline CDR1 and CDR2: KGHSH and LQKENI. V shed 3 bases and J 7 bases; nucleotides not matched to a gene: 13.

This clone showed up just a few times. The rearrangement links TRBV10-1 to TRBJ2-2; either TRBD1 or TRBD2 may supply D (5 bases each). The CDR3 is 13 residues long. The germline V gene has CDR1 WNHNN and CDR2 SYGVQD (reference sequence). Trimming took off 6 bases at V and 4 bases at J, with 9 bases between the two ends. CDR3 loop: CASRRGRTGELFF. CDR3 DNA: TGCGCCAGCAGGAGGGGACGCACCGGGGAGCTGTTTTTT.

This clone was seen only once. The CDR3 spells CASSDRTSSPEQFF. Here the CDR3 DNA reads TGTGCCAGCAGCGATCGGACTAGCTCTCCTGAGCAGTTCTTC. The chain links TRBV7-2 to TRBJ2-1; 8 bases line up with TRBD2. Trimming cost V 5 bases and J 9 bases; bases outside gene matches: 9. This CDR3 comprises 14 residues. Germline-derived CDR1 and CDR2 are SGHTA and FQGNSA. Complete variable domain (other parts from reference TRBV7-2 and TRBJ2-1): GAGVSQSPSNKVTEKGKDVELRCDPISGHTALYWYRQSLGQGLEFLIYFQGNSAPDKSGLPSDRFSAERTGGSVSTLTIQRTQQEDSAVYLCASSDRTSSPEQFFGPGTRLTVL.

The chain has TRBV6-4 and TRBJ2-3; D is perhaps TRBD1 or TRBD2 (6 bases each). Per the germline V gene, CDR1 is MRHNA and CDR2 is SNTAGT. CDR3 size: 15 residues. Trimming cost V 0 bases and J 5 bases, with 12 bases left between them. The CDR3 nucleotides are TGTGCCAGCAGTGACTCGAGGGGGGCTAGAGATACGCAGTATTTT. Protein sequence: CASSDSRGARDTQYF.

The rearrangement joins TRBV2 to TRBJ1-4, with 9 bases matching TRBD1. V shed 11 bases and J 6 bases; nucleotides not matched to a gene: 4. Germline V CDR1 and CDR2: SNHLY, FYNNEI. The CDR3 is made up of 12 amino acids. The CDR3 nucleotides are TGTGCCCATGGGGACAGGGATGAAAAACTGTTTTTT. It is translated as CAHGDRDEKLFF.

In this sample, this clone turned up a few times. The rearrangement joins TRBV5-1 to TRBJ2-1; D uncertain. CDR1 SGHRS and CDR2 YFSETQ come from the germline V gene. CDR3 length equals 15 residues. Between the trimmed V and J ends, which lost 4 bases and 2 bases, there was a span of 13 bases. CDR3 DNA sequence: TGCGCCAGCAGCCCAGAAGTGGGGACCTACAATGAGCAGTTCTTC. It is translated as CASSPEVGTYNEQFF.

In its sample, this clone was seen a few times. This chain links TRBV7-9 with TRBJ2-1; 8 nucleotides align to TRBD2. Per the germline V gene, CDR1 is SEHNR and CDR2 is FQNEAQ (reference sequence). V trimming: 5 bases; J trimming: 5 bases; junction bases outside the gene matches: 2. The CDR3 is 13 residues long. CDR3 sequence reads: CASSPLADNEQFF. CDR3 DNA sequence: TGTGCCAGCAGCCCACTAGCGGACAATGAGCAGTTCTTC.

V is TRBV4-2 and J is TRBJ1-2, with 8 bases lining up with TRBD1. Germline-derived CDR1 and CDR2 are LGHNA and YNFKEQ. The CDR3 has 15 amino acids. The V and J ends lost 4 bases and 6 bases, in that order; junction bases with no gene match: 10. The chain's CDR3 is CASSPTRQGRNGYTF. In DNA, the CDR3 is TGTGCCAGCAGCCCGACCAGACAGGGGAGGAATGGCTACACCTTC.

This chain uses TRBV27 with TRBJ2-7; perhaps TRBD2 as D (6 bases). The CDR3 covers 15 residues. CDR1 is MNHEY, CDR2 SMNVEV, per germline (reference sequence). V lost 3 bases and J 3 bases, leaving 15 bases between the germline ends. CDR3 region: CASSFGLATYYEQYF. CDR3 in DNA: TGTGCCAGCAGTTTCGGTCTAGCGACATACTACGAGCAGTACTTC.